Shown below are 4 T cell receptor beta chains from a single sample sequenced in a study of read filtering for tumor transcriptome and immune sequencing. From about 0.4 ug of RNA, a library with molecular barcoded alpha/delta and beta/gamma adaptors was made. Each CDR3 protein gets one entry after TCRdb re-called the reads with MiXCR. The sample lists about 24,000 distinct CDR3 sequences; under 25% were seen once. Sequencing input: a population of CD138-negative cells sorted from bone marrow. The origin of the receptors is a donor older than 35 with multiple myeloma.

To note about this clonotype: A much larger clone differs from this one at a single base, so this may be a read error. The rearrangement links TRBV7-8 to TRBJ2-5, with TRBD2 identical over 12 bases. CDR3 length equals 14 residues. CDR1 SGHVS and CDR2 FQNEAQ come from the germline V gene. In DNA, the CDR3 is TGTGCCAGCAGCTTAGCCCAACTAGCGGGGGGTTCACACTTC. It encodes CASSLAQLAGGSHF.

By share of the sample, this clonotype is medium-sized (0.01 to 0.1%). The genes are TRBV20-1 and TRBJ2-6; 9 nucleotides agree with TRBD1. J was trimmed by 2 bases and V by 5 bases; bases with no gene match: 10. The CDR3 totals 17 residues. Germline V gene lookup returns CDR1 DFQATT and CDR2 SNEGSKA (reference sequence). The CDR3 region has the DNA TGCAGTGCTCGACCCGGGACAGGGCGGCCTGGGGCCAACGTCCTGACTTTC. Amino acids: CSARPGTGRPGANVLTF.

This clonotype occurred many times. This chain links TRBV11-2 with TRBJ1-4, with D perhaps TRBD2 (7 bases). The end of the DNA is better explained by TRBJ2-3, so the J call may be wrong. The CDR3 is 12 residues long. CDR1 and CDR2 (germline): SGHAT, FQNNGV. In DNA form, the CDR3 reads TGTGCCAGCAGCTTAGGAAGGGGGGGGCAGTATTTT. Its protein product is CASSLGRGGQYF.

Of note for this clonotype: Since a far larger clone is one base different, this is likely a read error. The missing conserved phenylalanine or tryptophan at the end of this CDR3 makes a read error likely. The V gene is TRBV4-2, the J gene TRBJ2-7; 8 bases map to TRBD1. This CDR3 region has 14 residues. V shed 3 bases and J 4 bases; nucleotides not matched to a gene: 5. CDR1 and CDR2 from the germline V gene are LGHNA and YNFKEQ. This CDR3 is CASSHRDRNYEQYL. The CDR3 coding sequence is TGTGCCAGCAGCCACCGGGACAGGAATTACGAGCAGTACCTC.